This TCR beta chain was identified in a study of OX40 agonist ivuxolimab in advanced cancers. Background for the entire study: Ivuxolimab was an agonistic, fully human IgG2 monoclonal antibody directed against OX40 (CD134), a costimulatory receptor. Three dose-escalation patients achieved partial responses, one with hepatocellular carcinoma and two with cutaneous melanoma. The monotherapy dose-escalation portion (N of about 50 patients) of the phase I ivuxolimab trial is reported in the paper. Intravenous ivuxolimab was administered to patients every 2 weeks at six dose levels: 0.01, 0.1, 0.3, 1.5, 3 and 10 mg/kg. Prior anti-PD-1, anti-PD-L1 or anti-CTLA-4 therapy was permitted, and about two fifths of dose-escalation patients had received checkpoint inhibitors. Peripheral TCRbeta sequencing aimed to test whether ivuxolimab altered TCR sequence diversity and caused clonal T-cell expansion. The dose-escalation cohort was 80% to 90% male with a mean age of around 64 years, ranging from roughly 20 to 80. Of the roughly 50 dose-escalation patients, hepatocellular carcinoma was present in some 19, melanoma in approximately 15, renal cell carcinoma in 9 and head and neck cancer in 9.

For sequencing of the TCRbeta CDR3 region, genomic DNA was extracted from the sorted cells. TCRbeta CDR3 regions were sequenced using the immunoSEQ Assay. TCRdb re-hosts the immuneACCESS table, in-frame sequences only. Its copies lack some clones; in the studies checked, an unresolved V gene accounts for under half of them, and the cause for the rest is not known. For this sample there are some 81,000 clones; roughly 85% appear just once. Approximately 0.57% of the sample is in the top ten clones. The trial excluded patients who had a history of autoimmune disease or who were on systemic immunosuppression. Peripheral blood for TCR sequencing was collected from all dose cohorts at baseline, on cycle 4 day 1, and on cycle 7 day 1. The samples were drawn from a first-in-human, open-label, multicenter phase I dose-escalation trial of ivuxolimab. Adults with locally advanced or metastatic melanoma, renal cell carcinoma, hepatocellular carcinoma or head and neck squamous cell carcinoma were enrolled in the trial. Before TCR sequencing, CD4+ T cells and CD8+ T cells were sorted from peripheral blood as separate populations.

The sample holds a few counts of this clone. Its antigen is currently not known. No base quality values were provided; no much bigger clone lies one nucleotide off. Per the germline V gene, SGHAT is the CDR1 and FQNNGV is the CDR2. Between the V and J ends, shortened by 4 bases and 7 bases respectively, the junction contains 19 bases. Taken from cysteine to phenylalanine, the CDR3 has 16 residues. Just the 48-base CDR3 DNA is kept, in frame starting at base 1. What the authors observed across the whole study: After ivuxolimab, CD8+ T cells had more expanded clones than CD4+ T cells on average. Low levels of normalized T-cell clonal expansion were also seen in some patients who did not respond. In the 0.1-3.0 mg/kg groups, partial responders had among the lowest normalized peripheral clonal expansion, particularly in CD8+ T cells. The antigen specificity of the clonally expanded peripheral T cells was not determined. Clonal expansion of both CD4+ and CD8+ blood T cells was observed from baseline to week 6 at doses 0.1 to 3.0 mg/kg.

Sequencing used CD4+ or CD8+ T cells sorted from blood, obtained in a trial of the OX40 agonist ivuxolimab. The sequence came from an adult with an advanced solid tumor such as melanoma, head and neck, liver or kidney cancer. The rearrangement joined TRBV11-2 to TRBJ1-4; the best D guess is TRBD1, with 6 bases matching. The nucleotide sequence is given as TGTGCCAGCAGCTCAGGAGGCCGGGGGCGATTTGAAAAACTGTTTTTT. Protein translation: CASSSGGRGRFEKLFF.